The source of this T cell receptor beta chain is a study of T-cell memory formation after mild COVID-19. From 5'RACE with constant-segment primers came TCR alpha and TCR beta cDNA libraries that carried sample barcodes and UMIs. TCRdb re-derived calls from the 5' RACE reads in MiXCR, one entry per CDR3 protein. The sample has under 550,000 distinct CDR3 sequences, approximately 18% seen once. Germline trimming cut 7 bases from V and 6 bases from J; bases unmatched to any gene: 12. This CDR3 region has 15 residues. Sequencing was performed on PBMCs or a T cell subset sorted from them (not recorded which). The rearrangement uses TRBV12-3 or TRBV12-4 and TRBJ2-3; TRBD2 matches 8 bases. This TCR was recovered from a man between 18 and 35 years old who had mild COVID-19 (a few samples of this study predate the infection). Cell type and time point are not known. The CDR3 sequence is CASTHSGGRLDTQYF. Here the CDR3 DNA reads TGTGCCAGCACCCATTCGGGGGGGCGACTTGATACGCAGTATTTT.